These T cell receptor beta chains were read from a single sample in a study of blood T cells in healthy people across ages. MiXCR, run by TCRdb on the 5' RACE reads, gives a single entry per CDR3 protein. The data show 1 million to 1.2 million distinct CDR3 sequences, approximately 38% seen once. The sample was blood. The receptors originated from a man between 18 and 29 years old in good health. CDR3s include the opening cysteine and the closing phenylalanine or tryptophan. Each record gives: J gene, CDR3 length, V gene, clone size, D gene, CDR3 protein, CDR3 DNA. D genes are given only for firm matches. Size tells how often a clone was seen (once, few, many) or the class of an expanded clone, and some rows leave it out.

j_call: TRBJ1-4
cdr3_length: 12
v_call: TRBV29-1
clone_size: few
d_call: TRBD1
cdr3_aa: CSVGQGGEKLFF
cdr3_nt: TGCAGCGTTGGGCAGGGGGGCGAAAAACTGTTTTTT

j_call: TRBJ1-5
cdr3_length: 15
v_call: TRBV15
clone_size: NA
d_call: NA
cdr3_aa: CATSRGYGLNQPQHF
cdr3_nt: TGTGCCACCAGCAGAGGGTACGGACTCAATCAGCCCCAGCATTTT

j_call: TRBJ1-2
cdr3_length: 13
v_call: TRBV29-1
clone_size: NA
d_call: NA
cdr3_aa: CSALGTKGYGYTF
cdr3_nt: TGCAGCGCTCTGGGAACCAAGGGCTATGGCTACACCTTC

j_call: TRBJ2-5
cdr3_length: 14
v_call: TRBV9
clone_size: NA
d_call: NA
cdr3_aa: CASSVEGPHATQYF
cdr3_nt: TGTGCCAGTAGCGTAGAGGGTCCCCACGCGACCCAGTACTTC

j_call: TRBJ2-1
cdr3_length: 16
v_call: TRBV5-1
clone_size: NA
d_call: NA
cdr3_aa: CASSLYPEGRGREQFF
cdr3_nt: TGCGCCAGCAGCTTGTACCCGGAGGGGCGTGGTCGTGAGCAGTTCTTC

j_call: TRBJ2-7
cdr3_length: 14
v_call: TRBV7-2
clone_size: NA
d_call: TRBD1
cdr3_aa: CASSFDRGRYEQYF
cdr3_nt: TGTGCCAGCAGCTTTGACAGGGGAAGGTACGAGCAGTACTTC

j_call: TRBJ2-1
cdr3_length: 14
v_call: TRBV27
clone_size: many
d_call: NA
cdr3_aa: CASSLAGADNEQFF
cdr3_nt: TGTGCCAGCAGCTTAGCTGGAGCGGACAATGAGCAGTTCTTC

j_call: TRBJ1-2
cdr3_length: 13
v_call: TRBV27
clone_size: NA
d_call: NA
cdr3_aa: CASSYQENYGYTF
cdr3_nt: TGTGCCAGCAGTTACCAAGAAAACTATGGCTACACCTTC

j_call: TRBJ2-7
cdr3_length: 15
v_call: TRBV28
clone_size: NA
d_call: TRBD1
cdr3_aa: CASGSRTGPSYEQYF
cdr3_nt: TGTGCCAGCGGATCCCGGACAGGGCCCTCCTACGAGCAGTACTTC

j_call: TRBJ1-1
cdr3_length: 13
v_call: TRBV10-3
clone_size: NA
d_call: NA
cdr3_aa: CAISVGGPTEAFF
cdr3_nt: TGTGCCATCAGCGTTGGAGGGCCCACTGAAGCTTTCTTT

j_call: TRBJ2-5
cdr3_length: 14
v_call: TRBV7-9
clone_size: NA
d_call: NA
cdr3_aa: CASSFLQPGETQYF
cdr3_nt: TGTGCCAGCAGCTTTCTTCAACCGGGAGAGACCCAGTACTTC

j_call: TRBJ1-1
cdr3_length: 12
v_call: TRBV29-1
clone_size: NA
d_call: TRBD1
cdr3_aa: CSVEDMGTGPFF
cdr3_nt: TGCAGCGTTGAAGATATGGGGACAGGGCCTTTCTTT

j_call: TRBJ1-1
cdr3_length: 13
v_call: TRBV20-1
clone_size: NA
d_call: NA
cdr3_aa: CSARAWENTEAFF
cdr3_nt: TGCAGTGCTAGAGCTTGGGAGAACACTGAAGCTTTCTTT

j_call: TRBJ1-4
cdr3_length: 12
v_call: TRBV21-1
clone_size: few
d_call: NA
cdr3_aa: CASSSPSRVLFF
cdr3_nt: TGTGCCAGCAGCTCCCCCTCGCGCGTCCTGTTTTTT

j_call: TRBJ2-1
cdr3_length: 16
v_call: TRBV12-3/TRBV12-4
clone_size: NA
d_call: TRBD2
cdr3_aa: CASSPGTSGGVNEQFF
cdr3_nt: TGTGCCAGCAGCCCTGGGACTAGCGGGGGGGTGAATGAGCAGTTCTTC

j_call: TRBJ1-1
cdr3_length: 10
v_call: TRBV29-1
clone_size: NA
d_call: NA
cdr3_aa: CSVEQVQAFF
cdr3_nt: TGCAGCGTTGAACAGGTCCAAGCTTTCTTT

j_call: TRBJ1-1
cdr3_length: 15
v_call: TRBV7-2
clone_size: NA
d_call: NA
cdr3_aa: CASSLVRWGGTEAFF
cdr3_nt: TGTGCCAGCAGCTTAGTACGGTGGGGTGGGACTGAAGCTTTCTTT

j_call: TRBJ2-1
cdr3_length: 15
v_call: TRBV6-5
clone_size: NA
d_call: NA
cdr3_aa: CASSYERKSPNEQFF
cdr3_nt: TGTGCCAGCAGTTATGAACGAAAAAGCCCCAATGAGCAGTTCTTC

j_call: TRBJ2-6
cdr3_length: 18
v_call: TRBV7-2
clone_size: few
d_call: NA
cdr3_aa: CASSPRVGFQSGANVLTF
cdr3_nt: TGTGCCAGCAGCCCCCGTGTAGGGTTCCAGTCTGGGGCCAACGTCCTGACTTTC

j_call: TRBJ1-1
cdr3_length: 14
v_call: TRBV4-2
clone_size: once
d_call: TRBD1
cdr3_aa: CASSVGGQGAWAFF
cdr3_nt: TGTGCCAGCAGCGTGGGCGGACAGGGGGCATGGGCTTTCTTT

j_call: TRBJ2-1
cdr3_length: 13
v_call: TRBV20-1
clone_size: once
d_call: TRBD1
cdr3_aa: CSVSTGAVNEQFF
cdr3_nt: TGCAGTGTCTCGACAGGGGCGGTCAATGAGCAGTTCTTC

j_call: TRBJ1-2
cdr3_length: 16
v_call: TRBV12-3/TRBV12-4
clone_size: NA
d_call: NA
cdr3_aa: CASGPVVRDTNYGYTF
cdr3_nt: TGTGCCAGCGGCCCTGTGGTGCGAGATACTAATTATGGCTACACCTTC

j_call: TRBJ2-1
cdr3_length: 16
v_call: TRBV7-2
clone_size: NA
d_call: TRBD2
cdr3_aa: CASSYVGGANYNEQFF
cdr3_nt: TGTGCCAGCAGCTATGTCGGGGGGGCCAACTACAATGAGCAGTTCTTC

j_call: TRBJ2-1
cdr3_length: 16
v_call: TRBV6-2/TRBV6-3
clone_size: NA
d_call: NA
cdr3_aa: CASSYNWAGVYNEQFF
cdr3_nt: TGTGCCAGCAGTTACAACTGGGCGGGCGTCTACAATGAGCAGTTCTTC

j_call: TRBJ1-4
cdr3_length: 15
v_call: TRBV7-2
clone_size: NA
d_call: NA
cdr3_aa: CASSPETASIEKLFF
cdr3_nt: TGTGCCAGCAGCCCGGAGACAGCCTCAATTGAAAAACTGTTTTTT

j_call: TRBJ1-4
cdr3_length: 16
v_call: TRBV6-5
clone_size: few
d_call: NA
cdr3_aa: CASSYEAPSTNEKLFF
cdr3_nt: TGTGCCAGCAGTTACGAGGCACCCTCAACTAATGAAAAACTGTTTTTT

j_call: TRBJ1-2
cdr3_length: 15
v_call: TRBV4-1
clone_size: many
d_call: NA
cdr3_aa: CASSQGGSANYGYTF
cdr3_nt: TGCGCCAGCAGCCAAGGGGGATCTGCTAACTATGGCTACACCTTC

j_call: TRBJ1-2
cdr3_length: 12
v_call: TRBV29-1
clone_size: few
d_call: NA
cdr3_aa: CSVAGVNDGYTF
cdr3_nt: TGCAGCGTGGCCGGGGTTAACGATGGCTACACCTTC

j_call: TRBJ1-4
cdr3_length: 19
v_call: TRBV4-2
clone_size: NA
d_call: TRBD1
cdr3_aa: CASSQDTSGTGGGNEKLFF
cdr3_nt: TGTGCCAGCAGCCAAGATACATCCGGGACAGGGGGTGGTAATGAAAAACTGTTTTTT

j_call: TRBJ2-4
cdr3_length: 14
v_call: TRBV20-1
clone_size: NA
d_call: NA
cdr3_aa: CSAPVGAGLLEQYF
cdr3_nt: TGCAGTGCTCCGGTAGGGGCCGGTCTCTTAGAGCAGTACTTC

j_call: TRBJ2-2
cdr3_length: 15
v_call: TRBV12-3/TRBV12-4
clone_size: NA
d_call: NA
cdr3_aa: CASILQPRGTGELFF
cdr3_nt: TGTGCCAGCATCCTTCAGCCCCGAGGGACCGGGGAGCTGTTTTTT

j_call: TRBJ1-1
cdr3_length: 15
v_call: TRBV7-9
clone_size: NA
d_call: TRBD1
cdr3_aa: CASSPFQGGNTEAFF
cdr3_nt: TGTGCCAGCAGCCCCTTTCAGGGGGGGAACACTGAAGCTTTCTTT

j_call: TRBJ2-5
cdr3_length: 15
v_call: TRBV12-3/TRBV12-4
clone_size: few
d_call: NA
cdr3_aa: CASTNYRTVQETQYF
cdr3_nt: TGTGCCAGCACCAACTATAGGACGGTCCAAGAGACCCAGTACTTC

j_call: TRBJ1-5
cdr3_length: 15
v_call: TRBV3-1
clone_size: few
d_call: NA
cdr3_aa: CASSQEGNSNQPQHF
cdr3_nt: TGTGCCAGCAGCCAGGAAGGAAATAGCAATCAGCCCCAGCATTTT

j_call: TRBJ2-1
cdr3_length: 14
v_call: TRBV7-2
clone_size: NA
d_call: NA
cdr3_aa: CASSVGQKTNEQFF
cdr3_nt: TGTGCCAGCAGCGTCGGACAGAAGACCAATGAGCAGTTCTTC

j_call: TRBJ1-1
cdr3_length: 15
v_call: TRBV4-3
clone_size: few
d_call: NA
cdr3_aa: CASSHSTTGFTEAFF
cdr3_nt: TGCGCCAGCAGCCATTCCACCACAGGGTTCACTGAAGCTTTCTTT

j_call: TRBJ1-2
cdr3_length: 17
v_call: TRBV6-5
clone_size: NA
d_call: TRBD1
cdr3_aa: CASRYRDRGPLNYGYTF
cdr3_nt: TGTGCCAGCCGTTACCGTGACAGGGGCCCCCTAAACTATGGCTACACCTTC

j_call: TRBJ2-1
cdr3_length: 13
v_call: TRBV20-1
clone_size: few
d_call: NA
cdr3_aa: CSATGISGNEQFF
cdr3_nt: TGCAGTGCCACAGGGATTAGTGGCAATGAGCAGTTCTTC

j_call: TRBJ1-1
cdr3_length: 16
v_call: TRBV7-9
clone_size: NA
d_call: TRBD1
cdr3_aa: CASSLADRGPNTEAFF
cdr3_nt: TGTGCCAGCAGCCTGGCAGACAGGGGACCGAACACTGAAGCTTTCTTT

j_call: TRBJ2-1
cdr3_length: 15
v_call: TRBV12-3/TRBV12-4
clone_size: NA
d_call: NA
cdr3_aa: CANSFGGALYNEQFF
cdr3_nt: TGTGCCAACAGTTTCGGAGGGGCCCTTTACAATGAGCAGTTCTTC

j_call: TRBJ2-7
cdr3_length: 15
v_call: TRBV5-1
clone_size: NA
d_call: NA
cdr3_aa: CASSLAVSESYEQYF
cdr3_nt: TGCGCCAGCAGCTTGGCGGTCAGCGAATCCTACGAGCAGTACTTC

j_call: TRBJ2-1
cdr3_length: 13
v_call: TRBV4-2
clone_size: NA
d_call: TRBD2
cdr3_aa: CASSTGTIDEQFF
cdr3_nt: TGTGCCAGCAGCACCGGGACTATAGATGAGCAGTTCTTC

j_call: TRBJ1-2
cdr3_length: 14
v_call: TRBV9
clone_size: NA
d_call: NA
cdr3_aa: CASSVKPGIEGYTF
cdr3_nt: TGTGCCAGCAGCGTAAAACCCGGCATAGAGGGCTACACCTTC

j_call: TRBJ2-3
cdr3_length: 12
v_call: TRBV14
clone_size: few
d_call: NA
cdr3_aa: CASSQGRYTQYF
cdr3_nt: TGTGCCAGCAGCCAAGGCCGCTATACGCAGTATTTT

j_call: TRBJ2-5
cdr3_length: 14
v_call: TRBV7-2
clone_size: many
d_call: NA
cdr3_aa: CASSLVRVGETQYF
cdr3_nt: TGTGCCAGCAGCTTAGTTCGTGTTGGAGAGACCCAGTACTTC

j_call: TRBJ1-1
cdr3_length: 13
v_call: TRBV20-1
clone_size: few
d_call: NA
cdr3_aa: CSASGFIGTEAFF
cdr3_nt: TGCAGTGCTTCCGGCTTCATCGGCACTGAAGCTTTCTTT

j_call: TRBJ2-3
cdr3_length: 12
v_call: TRBV7-6
clone_size: NA
d_call: NA
cdr3_aa: CASTWGTDTQYF
cdr3_nt: TGTGCCAGCACCTGGGGCACAGATACGCAGTATTTT

j_call: TRBJ2-3
cdr3_length: 16
v_call: TRBV4-1
clone_size: few
d_call: TRBD2
cdr3_aa: CASSEGLASSTDTQYF
cdr3_nt: TGCGCCAGCAGTGAAGGACTAGCGTCGAGCACAGATACGCAGTATTTT

j_call: TRBJ2-3
cdr3_length: 17
v_call: TRBV20-1
clone_size: few
d_call: NA
cdr3_aa: CSATPRVRRSGTDTQYF
cdr3_nt: TGCAGTGCCACCCCTAGGGTACGACGGTCCGGAACAGATACGCAGTATTTT

j_call: TRBJ2-7
cdr3_length: 13
v_call: TRBV7-2
clone_size: NA
d_call: NA
cdr3_aa: CASSVNQGYEQYF
cdr3_nt: TGTGCCAGCAGCGTTAATCAGGGGTACGAGCAGTACTTC

j_call: TRBJ1-2
cdr3_length: 15
v_call: TRBV6-2/TRBV6-3
clone_size: NA
d_call: NA
cdr3_aa: CASSYLGNTNYGYTF
cdr3_nt: TGTGCCAGCAGTTACCTGGGGAATACTAACTATGGCTACACCTTC

j_call: TRBJ1-5
cdr3_length: 13
v_call: TRBV12-3/TRBV12-4
clone_size: few
d_call: NA
cdr3_aa: CASSPQGSQPQHF
cdr3_nt: TGTGCCAGCAGTCCACAGGGAAGTCAGCCCCAGCATTTT

j_call: TRBJ1-2
cdr3_length: 14
v_call: TRBV28
clone_size: NA
d_call: NA
cdr3_aa: CASSLTSGPYGYTF
cdr3_nt: TGTGCCAGCAGTTTAACTTCTGGTCCCTATGGCTACACCTTC

j_call: TRBJ1-2
cdr3_length: 16
v_call: TRBV9
clone_size: NA
d_call: NA
cdr3_aa: CASSAETGGANYGYTF
cdr3_nt: TGTGCCAGCAGCGCAGAGACAGGAGGAGCTAACTATGGCTACACCTTC

j_call: TRBJ2-3
cdr3_length: 12
v_call: TRBV15
clone_size: NA
d_call: NA
cdr3_aa: CATSRQRDTQYF
cdr3_nt: TGTGCCACCAGCAGGCAGAGGGATACGCAGTATTTT